Included here is one TCR beta chain sequence, with context. Generated by immunoSEQ multiplex PCR, the TCRdb table keeps only in-frame clones and is missing some. Of under 95,000 clones listed, about 85% are singletons. This entry comes from a study of PD-1 blockade in mismatch repair-deficient tumors. The CDR3 runs 15 residues. Germline V lookup: CDR1 SGHTA, CDR2 FQGNSA. J was trimmed by 4 bases and V by 5 bases; bases with no gene match: 8. The specimen was peripheral blood, collected 12 weeks after starting pembrolizumab. This sequence joins TRBV7-2 and TRBJ1-1; 9 bases map to TRBD1. The receptor was derived from an adult with mismatch repair-deficient cancer. The CDR3 region is CASSPRDRAITEAFF. As DNA, the CDR3 is TGTGCCAGCAGCCCCCGGGACAGGGCCATCACTGAAGCTTTCTTT.